These T cell receptor beta chains were read from a single sample in a study of shared clonotypes between healthy human individuals. Profiling relied on immunoSEQ multiplex PCR, and the TCRdb table lists in-frame clones only, not all of them. The sample consists of about 2.2 million clones, just over 90% of them appearing once. The sequenced material came from naive CD8+ T cells from PBMCs. All receptors come from a man between 18 and 29 years old in good health. Some clones in this sample may be carry-over from other donors' samples. CDR3s include the opening cysteine and the closing phenylalanine or tryptophan. D genes are given only for firm matches. Expanded clones get a size class; other rows say once, few or many, or leave the size out.

clone_size j_call d_call v_call cdr3_nt cdr3_aa
- TRBJ2-5 TRBD1 TRBV7-9 TGTGCCAGCAGCTTGAGGACAGGGGCAGAGACCCAGTACTTC CASSLRTGAETQYF
- TRBJ2-3 - TRBV27 TGTGCCAGCAGTTTTCTCAGGGGCACAGATACGCAGTATTTT CASSFLRGTDTQYF
- TRBJ2-7 - TRBV4-1 TGCGCCAGCAGCCAAACCTCTGGGCAGACGTACGAGCAGTACTTC CASSQTSGQTYEQYF
- TRBJ2-1 TRBD2 TRBV7-9 TGTGCCAGCATCCATCCTAGGACTAGCGGGGGTTCCTACAATGAGCAGTTCTTC CASIHPRTSGGSYNEQFF
- TRBJ2-2 - TRBV5-6 TGTGCCAGCAGCTTCGTGGGCACCGGGGAGCTGTTTTTT CASSFVGTGELFF
once TRBJ2-5 - TRBV9 TGTGCCAGCAGCGTCAACGCCAGGGGAACAGAGACCCAGTACTTC CASSVNARGTETQYF
- TRBJ2-1 - TRBV13 TGTGCCAGCAGCTTCGGGACGTCCGTTCCGGAGCAGTTCTTC CASSFGTSVPEQFF
- TRBJ1-5 - TRBV4-1 TGCGCCAGCAGCCAAGTCCTAAATCAGCCCCAGCATTTT CASSQVLNQPQHF
- TRBJ2-1 TRBD2 TRBV7-6 TGTGCCAGCAGCGTAATAGCGGGAGGCAGATACAATGAGCAGTTCTTC CASSVIAGGRYNEQFF
- TRBJ2-7 TRBD2 TRBV19 TGTGCCAGTAGTATTAGGCTAGCGGGAATCTACGAGCAGTACTTC CASSIRLAGIYEQYF
- TRBJ2-7 - TRBV7-9 TGTGCCAGCAGCTTCGCGCTAGCTCGCGAGCAGTACTTC CASSFALAREQYF
- TRBJ2-1 - TRBV6-5 TGTGCCAGCAGTTACTCACTAGCTTCAATTGATGAGCAGTTCTTC CASSYSLASIDEQFF
once TRBJ2-1 - TRBV10-3 TGTGCCATCAGTGCCGACATTGAGCAGTTCTTC CAISADIEQFF
- TRBJ2-1 TRBD2 TRBV11-2 TGTGCCAGCAGCCTGTATAGCGGGAGCTCCTACAATGAGCAGTTCTTC CASSLYSGSSYNEQFF
- TRBJ2-3 - TRBV7-9 TGTGCCAGCAGCTACTCCGGGACATACCCCCCGGATACGCAGTATTTT CASSYSGTYPPDTQYF
- TRBJ2-7 TRBD1 TRBV7-9 TGTGCCAGCAGCTTAGTGAGGACAGGGAATATTTACGAGCAGTACTTC CASSLVRTGNIYEQYF
- TRBJ2-5 - TRBV21-1 TGTGCCAGCAGCGGCCCGAGGAACTCAGAAGAAGAGACCCAGTACTTC CASSGPRNSEEETQYF
- TRBJ2-7 - TRBV7-8 TGTGCCAGCAGCACGCGCCGGGACACGACCTACGAGCAGTACTTC CASSTRRDTTYEQYF
- TRBJ1-2 - TRBV30 TGTGCCTGGAGTGTACGGCTTAACTATGGCTACACCTTC CAWSVRLNYGYTF
few TRBJ1-1 - TRBV9 TGTGCCAGCAGCGTAGGGCAGGGGCAGAACACTGAAGCTTTCTTT CASSVGQGQNTEAFF
- TRBJ2-5 - TRBV28 TGTGCCAGCAGTTGGACTTACCAAGAGACCCAGTACTTC CASSWTYQETQYF
- TRBJ2-2 TRBD1 TRBV5-1 TGCGCCAGCAGCTTGAAGAACAGGGGTGGCGGGGAGCTGTTTTTT CASSLKNRGGGELFF
- TRBJ2-3 TRBD2 TRBV4-2 TGTGCCAGCAGCCAAGATCAAGGGGCTAGCGGGAGGGTTAGCACAGATACGCAGTATTTT CASSQDQGASGRVSTDTQYF
- TRBJ2-7 - TRBV11-2 TGTGCCAGCAGCCCGTCCCTTAGCGGAGGTCTGTACGAGCAGTACTTC CASSPSLSGGLYEQYF
- TRBJ2-1 TRBD2 TRBV29-1 TGCAGCGTTGAGGGACTAGCGGGAGGAGGTGAGCAGTTCTTC CSVEGLAGGGEQFF
- TRBJ2-6 TRBD1 TRBV29-1 TGCAGCGCCCTGGGACAGGATCTCTCTGGGGCCAACGTCCTGACTTTC CSALGQDLSGANVLTF
- TRBJ1-2 TRBD1 TRBV13 TGTGCCAGCAGCTTAGCCCTACAGGGGGCTAACTATGGCTACACCTTC CASSLALQGANYGYTF
- TRBJ2-3 - TRBV10-3 TGTGCCATCAGTGACCCACTAGTAACCCCTACAGATACGCAGTATTTT CAISDPLVTPTDTQYF
- TRBJ2-7 - TRBV9 TGTGCCAGCAGCGTAGGCGCAGGGAGCACCTACGAGCAGTACTTC CASSVGAGSTYEQYF
- TRBJ2-3 TRBD2 TRBV12-5 TGTGCTAGTGGTTTGCTTTCAGGACTAGCGGGAGATGAAACAGATACGCAGTATTTT CASGLLSGLAGDETDTQYF
- TRBJ2-5 TRBD2 TRBV5-1 TGCGCCAGCAGCGACCGGACTAGCGGGAGGGCCCTGGAGACCCAGTACTTC CASSDRTSGRALETQYF
- TRBJ2-1 - TRBV4-1 TGCGCCAGCAGCCAGACGAGGGGGGTTGGAGAGCAGTTCTTC CASSQTRGVGEQFF
- TRBJ1-2 TRBD1 TRBV18 TGTGCCAGCTCACCTGAGTCAGGGGGTTATAACTATGGCTACACCTTC CASSPESGGYNYGYTF
- TRBJ1-3 - TRBV9 TGTGCCAGCAGCGGTCGTGCGGGGAGGTTTGGAAACACCATATATTTT CASSGRAGRFGNTIYF
- TRBJ1-1 TRBD1 TRBV19 TGTGCCAGTAGTATTAATGCAGGGGGACGCACTGAAGCTTTCTTT CASSINAGGRTEAFF
- TRBJ2-7 - TRBV7-9 TGTGCCAGCAGCTCCCCCGGGACACCACTGTACGAGCAGTACTTC CASSSPGTPLYEQYF
- TRBJ1-4 - TRBV27 TGTGCCAGCAGCTTTTCACAGGGTAATGAAAAACTGTTTTTT CASSFSQGNEKLFF
once TRBJ1-1 - TRBV21-1 TGTGCTTACGGTTACTCCCCCCCTCGACAGACCAAAAGGGCTTTCTTT CAYGYSPPRQTKRAFF
- TRBJ2-4 TRBD2 TRBV28 TGTGCCAGCAGTTTATTACTAGCGGGAAACATTCAGTACTTC CASSLLLAGNIQYF
- TRBJ2-2 TRBD2 TRBV7-7 TGTGCCAGCAGCCCGACTAGCGGGAGGAACACCGGGGAGCTGTTTTTT CASSPTSGRNTGELFF
- TRBJ1-5 - TRBV28 TGTGCCAGCAGTGACAGAAGCAATCAGCCCCAGCATTTT CASSDRSNQPQHF
- TRBJ2-5 - TRBV14 TGTGCCAGCAGCCCCCGGGGGAACCAAGAGACCCAGTACTTC CASSPRGNQETQYF
- TRBJ2-3 TRBD2 TRBV7-3 TGTGCCAGCAGCTTATTGGGGGGTTGGACTAGCGGGATGACAGATACGCAGTATTTT CASSLLGGWTSGMTDTQYF
- TRBJ1-4 - TRBV19 TGTGCCAGTCTGGGACGGGATAATGAAAAACTGTTTTTT CASLGRDNEKLFF
- TRBJ2-3 TRBD2 TRBV29-1 TGCAGCGTTGAAGGATCCAGCGGGAGTTATACAGATACGCAGTATTTT CSVEGSSGSYTDTQYF
- TRBJ2-7 TRBD1 TRBV7-9 TGTGCCAGCAGTGTGGACAGGGAAGTCTACGAGCAGTACTTC CASSVDREVYEQYF